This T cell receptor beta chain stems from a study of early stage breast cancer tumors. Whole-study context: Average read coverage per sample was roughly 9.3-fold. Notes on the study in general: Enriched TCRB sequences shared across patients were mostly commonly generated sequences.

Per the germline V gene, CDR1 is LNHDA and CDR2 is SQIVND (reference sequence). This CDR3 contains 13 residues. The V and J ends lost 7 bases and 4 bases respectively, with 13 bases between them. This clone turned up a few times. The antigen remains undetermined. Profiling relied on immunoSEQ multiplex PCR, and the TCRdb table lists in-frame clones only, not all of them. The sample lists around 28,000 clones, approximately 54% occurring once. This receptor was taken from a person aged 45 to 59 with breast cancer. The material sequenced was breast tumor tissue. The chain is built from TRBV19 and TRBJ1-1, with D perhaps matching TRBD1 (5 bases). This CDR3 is CASTLAGGTEAFF. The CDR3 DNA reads TGTGCCAGTACTCTGGCGGGGGGCACTGAAGCTTTCTTT.